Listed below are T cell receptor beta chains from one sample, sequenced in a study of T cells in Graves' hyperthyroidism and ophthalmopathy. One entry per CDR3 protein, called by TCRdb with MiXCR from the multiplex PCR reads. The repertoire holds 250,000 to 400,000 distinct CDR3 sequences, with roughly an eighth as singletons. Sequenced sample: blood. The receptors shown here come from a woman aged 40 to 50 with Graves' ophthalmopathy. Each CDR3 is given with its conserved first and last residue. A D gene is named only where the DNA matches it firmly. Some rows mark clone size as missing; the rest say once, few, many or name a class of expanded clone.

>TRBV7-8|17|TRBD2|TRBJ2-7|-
TGTGCCAGCAGCTCGTTGAGGACTAGCGGGGCCTCCTACGAGCAGTACTTC
CASSSLRTSGASYEQYF
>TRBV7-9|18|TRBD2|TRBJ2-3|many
TGTGCCAGCAGCCCCCTTGCGGGGACTAGCGGGGACACAGATACGCAGTATTTT
CASSPLAGTSGDTDTQYF
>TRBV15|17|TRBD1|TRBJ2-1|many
TGTGCCACCAGCAGTCATATGGGACAGGGGTCCTACAATGAGCAGTTCTTC
CATSSHMGQGSYNEQFF
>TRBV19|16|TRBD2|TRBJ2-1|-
TGTGCCAGTAGTATGGGTTACGGGAGGGTCTACAATGAGCAGTTCTTC
CASSMGYGRVYNEQFF
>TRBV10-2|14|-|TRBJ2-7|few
TGCGCCAGCATAAAGGGACTGAGCTCCTACGAGCAGTACTTC
CASIKGLSSYEQYF
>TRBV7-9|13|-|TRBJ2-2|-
TGTGCCAGCAGCCTTAAGCAAGCAGATACGCTGTATTTT
CASSLKQADTLYF
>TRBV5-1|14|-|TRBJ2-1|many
TGCGCCAGCAGCTTGCGTGGGGCCATCAATGAGCAGTTCTTC
CASSLRGAINEQFF
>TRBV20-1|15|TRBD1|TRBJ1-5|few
TGCAGTGCTCTTGGACAGGGAGGGGGCAATCAGCCCCAGCATTTT
CSALGQGGGNQPQHF
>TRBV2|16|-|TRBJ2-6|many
TGTGCCAGCAGTGTTTCCCAGATCTCTGGGGCCAACGTCCTGACTTTC
CASSVSQISGANVLTF
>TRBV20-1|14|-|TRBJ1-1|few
TGCAGTGCGTCCGGAACAGACGGAGTCACTGAAGCTTTCTTT
CSASGTDGVTEAFF
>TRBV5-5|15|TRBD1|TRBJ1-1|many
TGTGCCAGCAGCTGGGGGGACAGGGAGGCGACTGAAGCTTTCTTT
CASSWGDREATEAFF
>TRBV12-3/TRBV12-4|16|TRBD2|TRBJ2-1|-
TGTGCCAGCAGACGGGGGGCTAGCGGGGGATACAATGAGCAGTTCTTC
CASRRGASGGYNEQFF
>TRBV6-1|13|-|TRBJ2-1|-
TGTGCCAGCAACATAGCCTCCTACGATGAGCAGTTCTTC
CASNIASYDEQFF
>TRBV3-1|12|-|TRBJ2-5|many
TGTGCCAGCAGCGGGGCCAGGGAGACCCAGTACTTC
CASSGARETQYF
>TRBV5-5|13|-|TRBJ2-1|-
TGTGCCAGCAGCTACGTTCTAACGAATGAGCAGTTCTTC
CASSYVLTNEQFF
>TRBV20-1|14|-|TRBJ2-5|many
TGCAGTGCTTCCAGACTGTACGAGGGGGAGACCCAGTACTTC
CSASRLYEGETQYF
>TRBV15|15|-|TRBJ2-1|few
TGTGCCACCAGCAGAGCGGGGGGCCCTAATGAAGAGCAGTTCTTC
CATSRAGGPNEEQFF
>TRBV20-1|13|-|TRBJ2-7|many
TGCAGTGCGCATTTCCGGGGGCGAAACGAGCAGTACTTC
CSAHFRGRNEQYF
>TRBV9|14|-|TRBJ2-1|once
TGTGCCAGCAGCGTAGGCCCAGCAGGATTTGAGCAGTTCTTC
CASSVGPAGFEQFF
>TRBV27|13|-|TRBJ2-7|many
TGTGCCAGCAGTCCACGGACATCGGGGGAGCAGTACTTC
CASSPRTSGEQYF
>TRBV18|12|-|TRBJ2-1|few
TGTGCCAGCTCACCACAGTTCAATGAGCAGTTCTTC
CASSPQFNEQFF
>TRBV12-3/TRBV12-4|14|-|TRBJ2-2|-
TGTGCCAGCAGCCCGGGACGGATCGCCGGGGAGCTGTTTTTT
CASSPGRIAGELFF
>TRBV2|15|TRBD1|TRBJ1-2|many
TGTGCCAGCAGCGAGGGACAGGGCCCCTCCGGGCCCTACACCTTC
CASSEGQGPSGPYTF
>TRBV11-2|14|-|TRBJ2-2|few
TGTGCCAGCAGCTTGAGACCCGGCCCCGGGGAGCTGTTTTTT
CASSLRPGPGELFF